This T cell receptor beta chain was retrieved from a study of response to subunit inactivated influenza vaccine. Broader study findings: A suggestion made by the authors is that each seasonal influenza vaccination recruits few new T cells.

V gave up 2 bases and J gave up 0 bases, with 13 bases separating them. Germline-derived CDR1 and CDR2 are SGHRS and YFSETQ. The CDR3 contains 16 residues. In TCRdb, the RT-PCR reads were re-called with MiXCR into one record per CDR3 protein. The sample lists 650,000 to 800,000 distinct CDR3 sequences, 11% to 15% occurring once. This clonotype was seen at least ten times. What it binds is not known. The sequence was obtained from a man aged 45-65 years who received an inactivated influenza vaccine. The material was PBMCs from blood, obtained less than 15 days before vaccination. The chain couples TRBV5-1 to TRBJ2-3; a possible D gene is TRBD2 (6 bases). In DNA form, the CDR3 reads TGCGCCAGCAGCTTCGGGAGTCGACGAAGCACAGATACGCAGTATTTT. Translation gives CASSFGSRRSTDTQYF.